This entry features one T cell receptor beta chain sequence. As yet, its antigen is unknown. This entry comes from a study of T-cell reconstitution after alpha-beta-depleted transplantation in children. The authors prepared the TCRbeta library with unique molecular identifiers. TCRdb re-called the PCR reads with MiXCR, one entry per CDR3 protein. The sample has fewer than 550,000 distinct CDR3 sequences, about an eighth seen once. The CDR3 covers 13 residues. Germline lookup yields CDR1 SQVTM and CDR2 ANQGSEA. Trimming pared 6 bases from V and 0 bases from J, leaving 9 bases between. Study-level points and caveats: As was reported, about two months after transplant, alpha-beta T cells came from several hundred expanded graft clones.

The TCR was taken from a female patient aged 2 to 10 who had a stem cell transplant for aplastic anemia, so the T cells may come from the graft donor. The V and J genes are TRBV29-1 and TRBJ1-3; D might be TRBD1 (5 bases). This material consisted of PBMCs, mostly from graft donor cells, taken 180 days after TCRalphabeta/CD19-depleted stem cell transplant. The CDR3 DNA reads TGCAGCGTCCAAGGGGCCTCTGGAAACACCATATATTTT. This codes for CSVQGASGNTIYF. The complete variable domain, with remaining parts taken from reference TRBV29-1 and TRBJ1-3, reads SAVISQKPSRDICQRGTSLTIQCQVDSQVTMMFWYRQQPGQSLTLIATANQGSEATYESGFVIDKFPISRPNLTFSTLTVSNMSPEDSSIYLCSVQGASGNTIYFGEGSWLTVV.